This T cell receptor (beta chain) was found in a study of CD8 T cells in Susac syndrome. Sequencing of TCR beta was performed on blood CD8+ and CD4+ T cells. TEMRA cells were FACS-enriched, and CD8+ and CD4+ T cells were isolated negatively. CDR3 length: 14 residues. Trimming pared 0 bases from V and 3 bases from J, leaving 9 bases between. Germline V gene lookup returns CDR1 SGHRS and CDR2 YFSETQ. Random hexamers primed reverse transcription of roughly 0.45 to 1 ug RNA. Amplification of TCR beta CDR3 spanned 54 Vbeta and 13 Jbeta via immunoSEQ multiplex PCR. Using its own MiXCR run on the immunoSEQ multiplex PCR reads, TCRdb lists one record per CDR3 protein. The repertoire includes over 95,000 distinct CDR3 sequences, 80% to 95% of them detected once, and roughly 0.11% sits in the top ten.

The sequenced sample was CD8+ T cells from PBMCs. The sequence derives from a human donor in good health. The V call is TRBV5-1, the J call TRBJ1-2; the D gene is possibly TRBD1 (5 bases). The CDR3 loop is CASSLDQGHYGYTF. As DNA, the CDR3 is TGCGCCAGCAGCTTGGACCAGGGACACTATGGCTACACCTTC.